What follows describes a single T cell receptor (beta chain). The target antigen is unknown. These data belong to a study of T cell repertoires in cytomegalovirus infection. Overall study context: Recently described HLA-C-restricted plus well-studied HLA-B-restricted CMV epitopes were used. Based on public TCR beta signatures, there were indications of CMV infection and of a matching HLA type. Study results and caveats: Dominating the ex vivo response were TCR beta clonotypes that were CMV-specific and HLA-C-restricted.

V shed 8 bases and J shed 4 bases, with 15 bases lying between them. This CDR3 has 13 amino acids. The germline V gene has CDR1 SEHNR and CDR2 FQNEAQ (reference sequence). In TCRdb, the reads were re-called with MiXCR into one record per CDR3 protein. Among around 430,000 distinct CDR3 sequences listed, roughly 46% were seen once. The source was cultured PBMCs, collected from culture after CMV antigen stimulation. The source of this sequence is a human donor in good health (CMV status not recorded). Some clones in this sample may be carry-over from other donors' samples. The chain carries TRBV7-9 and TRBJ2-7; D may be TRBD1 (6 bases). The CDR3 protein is CASGPGALYEQYF. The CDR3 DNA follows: TGTGCCAGCGGACCAGGGGCCCTTTACGAGCAGTACTTC.